This T cell receptor (beta chain) was sequenced in a study of brain metastases from non-small cell lung cancer. Study-wide points: Compared with their matched primary tumors, roughly two thirds of brain metastases showed expanded T-cell clones. T-cell infiltration was lower in brain metastases than primaries (P < 0.001). Metastases had sparse T cells but largely shared repertoires with primaries.

Points on this clone: Antigen: not known.

TCRdb's table, derived via immunoSEQ multiplex PCR, lists solely in-frame clones and lacks some. The table lists about 6,000 clones, 80% to 85% of them singletons. Sequencing was performed on primary lung tumor tissue. The clonotype comes from a donor at least 40 years old with non-small cell lung cancer.

CDR3 residues: CASSDGHSTDTQYF. CDR3 coding DNA: TGTGCCAGCAGTGACGGGCATAGCACAGATACGCAGTATTTT. The V call is TRBV6-1, the J call TRBJ2-3; D gene ambiguous. The CDR3 is 14 amino acids. V was pared by 3 bases and J by 0 bases, with 7 bases between. Germline CDR1 and CDR2: MNHNS and SASEGT.